The rows below give T cell receptor beta chains drawn from one sample of a study of cytotoxic CD8 clonotypes in ibrutinib-treated CLL. Here immunoSEQ multiplex PCR was the method, and the copy in TCRdb shows in-frame clones only, minus some. The sample carries about 130,000 clones, around four fifths recorded once. The material sequenced was PBMCs, taken after 24 months of ibrutinib treatment. These receptors originate from a human donor with chronic lymphocytic leukemia. Both conserved end residues are part of each CDR3. The D gene is left open where the match is weak. Size is stated for part of the rows, as once, few or many counts, or as a class when the clone is expanded.

CASRPPLGDNSPLHF,TGTGCCAGCAGACCCCCATTAGGGGATAATTCACCCCTCCACTTT,.,.,TRBJ1-6,TRBV6-6
CASSLHQRRSYNEQFF,TGTGCCAGCAGCTTGCACCAAAGAAGGAGCTACAATGAGCAGTTCTTC,.,.,TRBJ2-1,TRBV5-6
CASSQEPTRDSTDTQYF,TGTGCCAGCAGCCAAGAGCCAACTAGGGATAGCACAGATACGCAGTATTTT,.,.,TRBJ2-3,TRBV4-2
CASSLVPGGSYGYTF,TGTGCCAGCAGCTTGGTCCCAGGGGGCAGCTATGGCTACACCTTC,TRBD1,.,TRBJ1-2,TRBV5-5
CASSQESRTEAFF,TGTGCCAGCAGCCAAGAAAGTCGGACTGAAGCTTTCTTT,.,.,TRBJ1-1,TRBV7-9
CASSVVLSTDTQYF,TGTGCCAGCAGTGTAGTACTTAGCACAGATACGCAGTATTTT,.,.,TRBJ2-3,TRBV6-1
CASSDEPTVRGNNEQFF,TGTGCCAGCAGTGACGAACCGACAGTCCGGGGTAACAATGAGCAGTTCTTC,.,.,TRBJ2-1,TRBV27
CASSSSTVNSPLHF,TGTGCCAGCAGCTCCTCGACGGTGAATTCACCCCTCCACTTT,.,.,TRBJ1-6,TRBV5-4
CASSSTRGHGAQYF,TGTGCCAGCAGTTCGACGAGGGGGCACGGGGCCCAGTACTTC,TRBD1,.,TRBJ2-5,TRBV6-5
CASSFRPEETQYF,TGTGCCAGCAGTTTTAGACCCGAAGAGACCCAGTACTTC,.,.,TRBJ2-5,TRBV5-6
CASSLGGPDGDTIYF,TGTGCCAGCAGCTTAGGTGGGCCCGACGGGGACACCATATATTTT,.,.,TRBJ1-3,TRBV11-3
CASSPRGGTGRNTGELFF,TGTGCCAGCAGCCCTCGAGGGGGAACAGGCCGGAACACCGGGGAGCTGTTTTTT,.,.,TRBJ2-2,TRBV9
CASSPIGAGPETQYF,TGTGCCAGCAGCCCGATAGGGGCAGGGCCAGAGACCCAGTACTTC,.,.,TRBJ2-5,TRBV7-6
CASSQVRGAWEQYF,TGCGCCAGCAGCCAAGTACGGGGGGCGTGGGAGCAGTACTTC,.,.,TRBJ2-7,TRBV4-3
CASSVRRQGPDTQYF,TGTGCCAGCAGCGTACGGAGACAGGGTCCAGATACGCAGTATTTT,TRBD1,.,TRBJ2-3,TRBV7-6
CASNPLASGGQDTQYF,TGTGCCAGCAACCCCCTCGCTAGCGGGGGTCAAGATACGCAGTATTTT,TRBD2,.,TRBJ2-3,TRBV27
CASSELGSYATNEKLFF,TGTGCCAGCAGTGAATTGGGCAGTTATGCAACTAATGAAAAACTGTTTTTT,.,once,TRBJ1-4,TRBV25-1
CASSIQGTEAFF,TGTGCCAGTAGTATCCAGGGCACTGAAGCTTTCTTT,.,.,TRBJ1-1,TRBV19
CATGARGTYAYEQYF,TGTGCCACCGGGGCGAGGGGGACATACGCCTACGAGCAGTACTTC,.,.,TRBJ2-7,TRBV15
CASSDATNEKLFF,TGTGCCAGCAGTGACGCAACTAATGAAAAACTGTTTTTT,.,.,TRBJ1-4,TRBV25-1
CASSQGGDTGELFF,TGTGCCAGCAGCCAAGGAGGGGACACCGGGGAGCTGTTTTTT,.,.,TRBJ2-2,TRBV4-2
CASSQNSGGGNQPQHF,TGTGCCAGCAGCCAAAATTCGGGGGGCGGAAATCAGCCCCAGCATTTT,.,.,TRBJ1-5,TRBV14
CASSNPSRAADTQYF,TGTGCCAGCAGCAACCCTAGCAGGGCCGCAGATACGCAGTATTTT,.,.,TRBJ2-3,TRBV11-2
CASSYSSDRVLVQYF,TGTGCCAGCAGTTACTCGTCCGACAGGGTTTTGGTGCAGTACTTC,TRBD1,.,TRBJ2-7,TRBV6-5
CATDRGYNSPLHF,TGTGCCACTGACAGGGGCTATAATTCACCCCTCCACTTT,TRBD1,.,TRBJ1-6,TRBV19
CATSRQELRVGNIQYF,TGTGCCACCAGCAGACAGGAGCTAAGGGTGGGAAACATTCAGTACTTC,.,.,TRBJ2-4,TRBV15
CASSLARLAEAFF,TGTGCCAGCAGCTTAGCAAGGCTAGCTGAAGCTTTCTTT,.,.,TRBJ1-1,TRBV7-8
CASSQKGGRNEQYF,TGTGCCAGCTCACAAAAGGGAGGAAGGAACGAGCAGTACTTC,.,.,TRBJ2-7,TRBV18
CASSLQGDTGELFF,TGTGCCAGCAGCTTACAGGGGGACACCGGGGAGCTGTTTTTT,TRBD1,.,TRBJ2-2,TRBV11-3
CASSPTDLAGAETQYF,TGTGCCAGCAGTCCAACCGACCTAGCGGGGGCGGAGACCCAGTACTTC,TRBD2,.,TRBJ2-5,TRBV28
CASSWGQGWENIQYF,TGTGCCAGTAGTTGGGGACAGGGGTGGGAAAACATTCAGTACTTC,TRBD1,.,TRBJ2-4,TRBV19
CASSLRDRGFYGYTF,TGTGCCAGCAGCCTAAGGGACAGGGGCTTCTATGGCTACACCTTC,TRBD1,once,TRBJ1-2,TRBV5-6
CASSLQGAPETQYF,TGTGCCAGCAGCCTTCAGGGGGCTCCAGAGACCCAGTACTTC,TRBD1,.,TRBJ2-5,TRBV6-6
CAWSVLGGYNEQFF,TGTGCCTGGAGTGTACTCGGCGGCTACAATGAGCAGTTCTTC,.,.,TRBJ2-1,TRBV30
CASSSETGDNEQFF,TGTGCCAGCAGTTCCGAAACAGGGGACAATGAGCAGTTCTTC,TRBD1,.,TRBJ2-1,TRBV27
CASRMREYSNQPQHF,TGTGCCAGCAGGATGAGAGAGTATAGCAATCAGCCCCAGCATTTT,.,once,TRBJ1-5,TRBV6-5
CASSFGPKETQYF,TGTGCCAGCAGCTTCGGACCCAAAGAGACCCAGTACTTC,.,.,TRBJ2-5,TRBV11-3
CASKADRGGNTIYF,TGTGCCAGCAAAGCGGACAGGGGAGGAAACACCATATATTTT,TRBD1,.,TRBJ1-3,TRBV2
CASSQDLGASTDTQYF,TGTGCCAGCAGCCAAGACTTAGGGGCCTCCACAGATACGCAGTATTTT,.,few,TRBJ2-3,TRBV4-2
CASNSARVGYSLNEQFF,TGTGCCAGCAATTCAGCGCGGGTAGGTTATAGTCTCAATGAGCAGTTCTTC,.,.,TRBJ2-1,TRBV7-8
CASSLLTGANSPLHF,TGTGCCAGCAGTTTATTGACAGGGGCGAATTCACCCCTCCACTTT,TRBD1,.,TRBJ1-6,TRBV28
CASQGSYNSPLHF,TGTGCCTCTCAGGGGTCCTATAATTCACCCCTCCACTTT,.,.,TRBJ1-6,TRBV30
CASSELGGPMNEQFF,TGTGCCAGCAGTGAATTGGGGGGGCCAATGAATGAGCAGTTCTTC,.,.,TRBJ2-1,TRBV6-1